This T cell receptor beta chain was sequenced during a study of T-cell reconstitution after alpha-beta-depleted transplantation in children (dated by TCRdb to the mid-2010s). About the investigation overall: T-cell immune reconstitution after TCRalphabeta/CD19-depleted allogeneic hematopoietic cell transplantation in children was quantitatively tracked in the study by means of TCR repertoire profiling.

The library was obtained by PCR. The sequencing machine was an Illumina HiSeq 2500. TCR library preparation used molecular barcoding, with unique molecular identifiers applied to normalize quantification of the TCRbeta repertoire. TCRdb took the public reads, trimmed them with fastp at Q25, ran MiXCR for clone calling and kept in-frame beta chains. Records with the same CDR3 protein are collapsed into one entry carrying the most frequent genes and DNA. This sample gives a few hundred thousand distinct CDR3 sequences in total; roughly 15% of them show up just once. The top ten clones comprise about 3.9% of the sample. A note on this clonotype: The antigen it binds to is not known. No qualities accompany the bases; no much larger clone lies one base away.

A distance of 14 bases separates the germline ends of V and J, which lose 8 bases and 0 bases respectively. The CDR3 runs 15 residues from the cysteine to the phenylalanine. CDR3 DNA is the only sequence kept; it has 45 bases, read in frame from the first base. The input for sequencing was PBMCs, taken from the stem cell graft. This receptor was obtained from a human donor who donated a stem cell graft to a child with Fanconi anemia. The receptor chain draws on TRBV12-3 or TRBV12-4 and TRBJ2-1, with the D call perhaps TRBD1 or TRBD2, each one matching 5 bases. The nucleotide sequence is TGTGCCAGCCGTCCCATGGGGGTCTCCTACAATGAGCAGTTCTTC. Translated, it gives CASRPMGVSYNEQFF.